The rows below give T cell receptor beta chains drawn from one sample of a study of CXCR3-negative and CXCR3-positive naive CD8 T cells. One entry per CDR3 protein, without DNA, is what TCRdb gives after re-calling the 5' RACE reads. Its clone listing holds roughly 3,000 distinct CDR3 sequences. The sample was naive CXCR3+ CD8+ T cells from blood. The receptors derive from a human donor in good health. Some clones in this sample may be carry-over from other donors' samples. Both conserved end residues are part of each CDR3. Size is stated for part of the rows, as once, few or many counts, or as a class when the clone is expanded.

j_gene,len,abundance,v_gene,CDR3aa
TRBJ2-2,14,medium-sized,TRBV29-1,CSALAGVGTGELFF
TRBJ1-2,14,medium-sized,TRBV29-1,CSVEDGGKNYGYTF
TRBJ2-2,16,large,TRBV7-8,CASSVLAGGSTGELFF
TRBJ2-3,17,NA,TRBV21-1,CASSTPWTSGSRDTQYF
TRBJ1-5,13,NA,TRBV19,CASSLFWDQPQHF
TRBJ2-1,15,large,TRBV7-3,CASSSLAGSYNEQFF
TRBJ1-1,14,NA,TRBV29-1,CSVADGGMNTEAFF
TRBJ1-1,11,medium-sized,TRBV29-1,CSVDRTIEAFF
TRBJ1-3,12,NA,TRBV2,CASSSDRATIYF
TRBJ2-7,11,NA,TRBV7-2,CASSFSYEQYF
TRBJ2-1,19,NA,TRBV6-6,CASSYTLQRERAPYNEQFF
TRBJ1-2,14,NA,TRBV30,CAWDRDSFFYGYTF
TRBJ2-1,12,medium-sized,TRBV20-1,CSARERGNEQFF
TRBJ2-1,15,medium-sized,TRBV11-2,CASSGTGSSYNEQFF
TRBJ2-1,15,NA,TRBV19,CASCDRDYRYNEQFF
TRBJ2-1,14,medium-sized,TRBV4-3,CASSQDGAANEQFF
TRBJ2-1,15,medium-sized,TRBV6-5,CASSYSPSGNNEQFF
TRBJ2-1,13,NA,TRBV29-1,CSLLGGSYNEQFF
TRBJ1-1,12,medium-sized,TRBV29-1,CSAPLTGAGAFF
TRBJ2-3,14,large,TRBV15,CATSREKETDTQYF
TRBJ1-2,13,NA,TRBV29-1,CSVVSDLNYGYTF
TRBJ2-5,14,medium-sized,TRBV29-1,CSVEDLKPRETQYF
TRBJ1-2,15,NA,TRBV6-2/TRBV6-3,CASSYSIGQGLGYTF
TRBJ1-1,14,medium-sized,TRBV4-3,CASSQELVNTEAFF
TRBJ2-3,14,medium-sized,TRBV6-4,CASSDSIGGDTQYF
TRBJ1-4,14,medium-sized,TRBV29-1,CSVESGPTREKLFF